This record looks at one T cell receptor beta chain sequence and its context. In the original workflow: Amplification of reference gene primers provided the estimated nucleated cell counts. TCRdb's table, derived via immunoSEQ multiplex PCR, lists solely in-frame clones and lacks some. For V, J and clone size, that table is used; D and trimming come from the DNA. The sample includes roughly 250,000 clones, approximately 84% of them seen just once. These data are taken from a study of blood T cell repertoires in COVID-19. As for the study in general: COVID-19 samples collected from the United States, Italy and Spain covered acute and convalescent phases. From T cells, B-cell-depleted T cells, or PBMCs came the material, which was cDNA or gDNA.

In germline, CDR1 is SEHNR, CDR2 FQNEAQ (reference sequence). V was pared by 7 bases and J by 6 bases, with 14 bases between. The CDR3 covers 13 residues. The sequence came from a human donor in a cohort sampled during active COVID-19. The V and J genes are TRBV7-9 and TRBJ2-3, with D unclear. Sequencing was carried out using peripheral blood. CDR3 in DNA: TGTGCCAGCACTCCTGGCCTTTGGGATACGCAGTATTTT. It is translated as CASTPGLWDTQYF.